This is a list of T cell receptor beta chains from one sample in a study of blood T cell repertoires in COVID-19. Profiling relied on immunoSEQ multiplex PCR, and the TCRdb table lists in-frame clones only, not all of them. This table holds around 400,000 clones, around 87% found once. Sequencing was carried out using peripheral blood. These receptors came from a woman in her 30s with COVID-19, enrolled during active disease. CDR3s include the opening cysteine and the closing phenylalanine or tryptophan. A D gene is named only where the DNA matches it firmly. Size values are once, few and many counts, or a class for expanded clones, and some rows have none.

J gene: TRBJ2-5
D gene: NA
clone size: NA
V gene: TRBV10-3
CDR3 DNA: TGTGCCATCAGTGCCTCCGAGGCGAGATCGTTCCAAGAGACCCAGTACTTC
CDR3 protein: CAISASEARSFQETQYF

J gene: TRBJ2-1
D gene: NA
clone size: many
V gene: TRBV4-1
CDR3 DNA: TGCGCCAGCAGCCAAAACAGGTTTCTGTTCTTC
CDR3 protein: CASSQNRFLFF

J gene: TRBJ2-1
D gene: TRBD2
clone size: NA
V gene: TRBV19
CDR3 DNA: TGTGCCAGTAGTATATTCGGCGGGAGCTCGTCCTACAATGAGCAGTTCTTC
CDR3 protein: CASSIFGGSSSYNEQFF

J gene: TRBJ2-5
D gene: NA
clone size: few
V gene: TRBV5-4
CDR3 DNA: TGTGCCAGCAGCTTACAGGGTAGAAGCCCAGGGAGCCAGTACTTC
CDR3 protein: CASSLQGRSPGSQYF

J gene: TRBJ2-1
D gene: NA
clone size: NA
V gene: TRBV29-1
CDR3 DNA: TGCAGCGTTGGTAATAGCAGAGACAATGAGCAGTTCTTC
CDR3 protein: CSVGNSRDNEQFF

J gene: TRBJ2-7
D gene: NA
clone size: NA
V gene: TRBV21-1
CDR3 DNA: TGTGCCAGCAGCAAGGGACACTTTCGTAAGTACGAGCAGTACTTC
CDR3 protein: CASSKGHFRKYEQYF

J gene: TRBJ2-2
D gene: TRBD1
clone size: NA
V gene: TRBV9
CDR3 DNA: TGTGCCAGCAGCTTGACGACAGGGTTAACCGGGGAGCTGTTTTTT
CDR3 protein: CASSLTTGLTGELFF

J gene: TRBJ1-1
D gene: TRBD1
clone size: NA
V gene: TRBV12-3/TRBV12-4
CDR3 DNA: TGTGCCAGCAGAATCGGGACAGCCACTGAAGCTTTCTTT
CDR3 protein: CASRIGTATEAFF

J gene: TRBJ1-1
D gene: NA
clone size: NA
V gene: TRBV15
CDR3 DNA: TGTGCCACCAGCAGAGATCGAGGAGGGGCAGCGGAAGCTTTCTTT
CDR3 protein: CATSRDRGGAAEAFF

J gene: TRBJ1-5
D gene: NA
clone size: NA
V gene: TRBV5-8
CDR3 DNA: TGTGCCAGCAGCTTTTGGGGGCTATGGGTTCAGCCCCAGCATTTT
CDR3 protein: CASSFWGLWVQPQHF

J gene: TRBJ2-7
D gene: TRBD1
clone size: NA
V gene: TRBV30
CDR3 DNA: TGTGCCTCAATGACAGGGGCAAACTACGAGCAGTACTTC
CDR3 protein: CASMTGANYEQYF

J gene: TRBJ1-2
D gene: TRBD1
clone size: NA
V gene: TRBV6-5
CDR3 DNA: TGTGCCAGTGCCGATCCCCGAGGGACAGATCGTGGCTACACCTTC
CDR3 protein: CASADPRGTDRGYTF

J gene: TRBJ2-2
D gene: NA
clone size: NA
V gene: TRBV19
CDR3 DNA: TGTGCCAGTAGTTACTCCACCGGGGAGCTGTTTTTT
CDR3 protein: CASSYSTGELFF

J gene: TRBJ1-2
D gene: TRBD1
clone size: NA
V gene: TRBV7-8
CDR3 DNA: TGTGCCAGCAGCTTCCCTGGGACAGGGGGCTATGGCTACACCTTC
CDR3 protein: CASSFPGTGGYGYTF

J gene: TRBJ2-3
D gene: TRBD1
clone size: once
V gene: TRBV5-4
CDR3 DNA: TGTGCCACCCAGGGGGTAGATACGCAGTATTTT
CDR3 protein: CATQGVDTQYF

J gene: TRBJ1-1
D gene: NA
clone size: NA
V gene: TRBV9
CDR3 DNA: TGTGCCAGCAGCGTAGCTGGGGGGGTACCCACTGAAGCTTTCTTT
CDR3 protein: CASSVAGGVPTEAFF

J gene: TRBJ2-1
D gene: TRBD2
clone size: NA
V gene: TRBV13
CDR3 DNA: TGTGCCAGCAGCTTAGGGGGCGGGAGCTCCTACAATGAGCAGTTCTTC
CDR3 protein: CASSLGGGSSYNEQFF

J gene: TRBJ1-3
D gene: NA
clone size: once
V gene: TRBV10-3
CDR3 DNA: TGTGCCATCAGGGGGGGGGAATCCTCTGGAAACACCATATATTTT
CDR3 protein: CAIRGGESSGNTIYF

J gene: TRBJ2-5
D gene: TRBD1
clone size: NA
V gene: TRBV2
CDR3 DNA: TGTGCCAGCAGCCGGGACAGATCTCAAGAGACCCAGTACTTC
CDR3 protein: CASSRDRSQETQYF

J gene: TRBJ1-3
D gene: TRBD1
clone size: NA
V gene: TRBV7-9
CDR3 DNA: TGTGCCAGCAGCCCGGGACAGGGGGCGATAGGTGGAAACACCATATATTTT
CDR3 protein: CASSPGQGAIGGNTIYF

J gene: TRBJ2-2
D gene: NA
clone size: NA
V gene: TRBV5-1
CDR3 DNA: TGCGCCAGCAGCCCCCGGCAGGGCCTGAACACCGGGGAGCTGTTTTTT
CDR3 protein: CASSPRQGLNTGELFF

J gene: TRBJ2-1
D gene: NA
clone size: NA
V gene: TRBV5-1
CDR3 DNA: TGCGCCAGCAGCTTGGTTCGTAGGGGAAGGATGGGTGAGCAGTTCTTC
CDR3 protein: CASSLVRRGRMGEQFF

J gene: TRBJ2-1
D gene: TRBD2
clone size: once
V gene: TRBV7-3
CDR3 DNA: TGTGCCAGCAGCCGAGGGGAGGGAAAGTTCTTC
CDR3 protein: CASSRGEGKFF

J gene: TRBJ1-6
D gene: NA
clone size: NA
V gene: TRBV6-5
CDR3 DNA: TGTGCCAGCAGTTTGGGACTGCGTTCACCCCTCCACTTT
CDR3 protein: CASSLGLRSPLHF

J gene: TRBJ2-7
D gene: TRBD2
clone size: once
V gene: TRBV29-1
CDR3 DNA: TGCAGCGTGGAACCGATTTGGGAGGGCGAGCAGTACTTC
CDR3 protein: CSVEPIWEGEQYF

J gene: TRBJ1-6
D gene: TRBD1
clone size: NA
V gene: TRBV11-3
CDR3 DNA: TGTGCCAGCAGCCGGACAGGGGCCTCACCCCTCCACTTT
CDR3 protein: CASSRTGASPLHF

J gene: TRBJ2-1
D gene: TRBD2
clone size: NA
V gene: TRBV10-3
CDR3 DNA: TGTGCCATCAGTGATGGGCTAGCGGGAGGGGATGAGCAGTTCTTC
CDR3 protein: CAISDGLAGGDEQFF

J gene: TRBJ1-2
D gene: NA
clone size: NA
V gene: TRBV11-2
CDR3 DNA: TGTGCCAGCAGCCCGAGAAACTATGGCTACACCTTC
CDR3 protein: CASSPRNYGYTF

J gene: TRBJ1-2
D gene: TRBD1
clone size: NA
V gene: TRBV5-4
CDR3 DNA: TGTGCCAGCAGATCCGGGACAGGGAACTATGGCTACACCTTC
CDR3 protein: CASRSGTGNYGYTF

J gene: TRBJ2-4
D gene: TRBD2
clone size: NA
V gene: TRBV19
CDR3 DNA: TGTGCCAGTAGACCGGGACTAGCGGGAGTTAGGGCCAAAAACATTCAGTACTTC
CDR3 protein: CASRPGLAGVRAKNIQYF

J gene: TRBJ2-7
D gene: NA
clone size: NA
V gene: TRBV7-8
CDR3 DNA: TGTGCCAGCGCACAGGGCTACGAGCAGTACTTC
CDR3 protein: CASAQGYEQYF

J gene: TRBJ2-7
D gene: TRBD2
clone size: NA
V gene: TRBV10-1
CDR3 DNA: TGCGCCAGCAGCCGCGGGACTAGCTACGAGCAGTACTTC
CDR3 protein: CASSRGTSYEQYF

J gene: TRBJ1-2
D gene: TRBD1
clone size: few
V gene: TRBV10-3
CDR3 DNA: TGTGCCATCAGGAGACAGGGCCACTATGGCTACACCTTC
CDR3 protein: CAIRRQGHYGYTF

J gene: TRBJ2-1
D gene: TRBD2
clone size: NA
V gene: TRBV5-1
CDR3 DNA: TGCGCCAGCAGCTGGGGGACTAGCGGGAGCGGTTACAATGAGCAGTTCTTC
CDR3 protein: CASSWGTSGSGYNEQFF

J gene: TRBJ2-1
D gene: TRBD2
clone size: few
V gene: TRBV6-4
CDR3 DNA: TGTGCCAGCAGTGGGACTAGCGGGAGCAATGAGCAGTTCTTC
CDR3 protein: CASSGTSGSNEQFF

J gene: TRBJ2-1
D gene: NA
clone size: NA
V gene: TRBV5-1
CDR3 DNA: TGCGCCAGCAGCTCCAGGAGAGTAGCGGTGGGGGATGAGCAGTTCTTC
CDR3 protein: CASSSRRVAVGDEQFF

J gene: TRBJ2-1
D gene: TRBD2
clone size: NA
V gene: TRBV28
CDR3 DNA: TGTGCCAGCAGTTTATTTCGGACTAGCGGATACAATGAGCAGTTCTTC
CDR3 protein: CASSLFRTSGYNEQFF

J gene: TRBJ1-4
D gene: NA
clone size: NA
V gene: TRBV24-1
CDR3 DNA: TGTGCCACCAGTGACTTCACGGGTAAACTGTTTTTT
CDR3 protein: CATSDFTGKLFF

J gene: TRBJ2-2
D gene: TRBD2
clone size: NA
V gene: TRBV7-2
CDR3 DNA: TGTGCCAGCGGCGGACTAGCGGGTCCAGGGACCGGGGAGCTGTTTTTT
CDR3 protein: CASGGLAGPGTGELFF

J gene: TRBJ1-2
D gene: TRBD1
clone size: NA
V gene: TRBV7-9
CDR3 DNA: TGTGCCAGCAGTCTCACAGGGGGCGACTATGGCTACACCTTC
CDR3 protein: CASSLTGGDYGYTF

J gene: TRBJ1-6
D gene: NA
clone size: NA
V gene: TRBV18
CDR3 DNA: TGTGCCAGCTCACCGGGACTGTCCAATTCACCCCTCCACTTT
CDR3 protein: CASSPGLSNSPLHF

J gene: TRBJ2-1
D gene: NA
clone size: NA
V gene: TRBV12-3/TRBV12-4
CDR3 DNA: TGTGCCAGCAGTACAGGGATTGAGCAGTTCTTC
CDR3 protein: CASSTGIEQFF

J gene: TRBJ2-7
D gene: NA
clone size: NA
V gene: TRBV18
CDR3 DNA: TGTGCCAGCTCACCACCCGGTTTACCTGAGCAGCAGTACTTC
CDR3 protein: CASSPPGLPEQQYF

J gene: TRBJ2-2
D gene: NA
clone size: NA
V gene: TRBV5-1
CDR3 DNA: TGCGCCAGCAGCCTGATTCCGGGGAGCACTTCGAACACCGGGGAGCTGTTTTTT
CDR3 protein: CASSLIPGSTSNTGELFF

J gene: TRBJ2-7
D gene: TRBD2
clone size: NA
V gene: TRBV28
CDR3 DNA: TGTGCCAGCAGCCCTGAGACTAGCGGGAGGGCCTATGAGCAGTACTTC
CDR3 protein: CASSPETSGRAYEQYF

J gene: TRBJ2-2
D gene: TRBD1
clone size: NA
V gene: TRBV11-2
CDR3 DNA: TGTGCCAGCAGCGGTTGGGACAGGGATACCGGGGAGCTGTTTTTT
CDR3 protein: CASSGWDRDTGELFF

J gene: TRBJ2-3
D gene: NA
clone size: NA
V gene: TRBV21-1
CDR3 DNA: NA
CDR3 protein: CASSWGQGIETDTQYF

J gene: TRBJ1-5
D gene: NA
clone size: NA
V gene: TRBV19
CDR3 DNA: TGTGCCAGTGCCCTTGGACAGTATAGCAATCAGCCCCAGCATTTT
CDR3 protein: CASALGQYSNQPQHF

J gene: TRBJ2-5
D gene: TRBD2
clone size: NA
V gene: TRBV29-1
CDR3 DNA: TGCAGCGTTGTTTTACTAGCGGGAGCCCGGGAGACCCAGTACTTC
CDR3 protein: CSVVLLAGARETQYF

J gene: TRBJ2-1
D gene: NA
clone size: NA
V gene: TRBV5-1
CDR3 DNA: TGCGCCAGCAGCTTGGGAGGTGACGGTTTCAATGAGCAGTTCTTC
CDR3 protein: CASSLGGDGFNEQFF

J gene: TRBJ2-5
D gene: TRBD2
clone size: NA
V gene: TRBV18
CDR3 DNA: TGTGCCAGCTCCCGAAGGACTAGCGGGAGATCTAATCAAGAGACCCAGTACTTC
CDR3 protein: CASSRRTSGRSNQETQYF

J gene: TRBJ1-1
D gene: TRBD1
clone size: NA
V gene: TRBV28
CDR3 DNA: TGTGCCAGCACGGTGACAGGGCCCGCAGCTTTCTTT
CDR3 protein: CASTVTGPAAFF